This T cell receptor beta chain derives from a study of shared clonotypes between healthy human individuals. Naive CD8 cells lacked CD45RO, underwent positive selection for CCR7 and left out terminally differentiated effector memory CD45RA+ cells. The donors, healthy adults who were HIV-negative, had experienced no recent acute infections or vaccinations. V dropped 0 bases and J dropped 2 bases, with 5 bases sitting between them. This CDR3 is built from 13 residues. Germline values: CDR1 MNHEY, CDR2 SVGAGI. Several immunoSEQ 96-well plates shared each subset's DNA, each plate a replicate. Per the authors' pipeline: In the immunoSEQ data, sequences were junction-only and lacked quality scores, so filtering differed. The method was immunoSEQ multiplex PCR; TCRdb's version includes in-frame clones alone and lacks a portion of them. The V and J calls and clone size are taken from that table; D and trimming were inferred from the DNA. This table holds roughly 2 million clones, around 96% found once.

A note on this clone: Other DNA sequences in the sample encode the same CDR3.

The sequencing sample was made of naive CD8+ T cells sorted from blood. The TCR comes from a man aged 18 to 30 in good health. The chain employs TRBV6-5 and TRBJ2-7; D gene unclear. CDR3 residues: CASSYSGAYEQYF. In nucleotides, the CDR3 is TGTGCCAGCAGTTACTCTGGGGCCTACGAGCAGTACTTC.